This is a list of T cell receptor beta chains from one sample in a study of tumor and adjacent non-tumor tissue in lung cancer. TCRdb ran MiXCR on the multiplex PCR reads and lists one entry per CDR3 protein. In the table there are approximately 65,000 distinct CDR3 sequences, 50% to 60% of which are singletons. The sample taken for sequencing was lung tumor tissue. The origin of the receptors is a man in his fifties with non-small cell lung cancer. Both conserved end residues are part of each CDR3. The order of the fields is J gene, V gene, clone size, D gene, CDR3 DNA, CDR3 protein. The D gene is left open where the match is weak. Only some rows state a clone size, as once, few, many or a class for expanded clones.

TRBJ1-2,TRBV6-1,large,NA,TGTGCCAGCAGTGAATCAGGGACAACCTTCAACTATGGCTACACCTTC,CASSESGTTFNYGYTF
TRBJ2-7,TRBV28,few,NA,TGTGCCAGCAGTCTACTTAGAAGGTCCTACGAGCAGTACTTC,CASSLLRRSYEQYF
TRBJ2-5,TRBV10-2,medium-sized,NA,TGCGCCAGCAGTGAGTTAAAGGGGCGTGGGACCCAGTACTTC,CASSELKGRGTQYF
TRBJ1-6,TRBV28,NA,TRBD1,TGTGCCAGCAGCCGGACAGGGTGGAATTCACCCCTCCACTTT,CASSRTGWNSPLHF
TRBJ1-2,TRBV6-2/TRBV6-3,once,NA,TGTGCAAGCAGGACCCCCGGGGGGAGTGAACCCGACTATGGCTACACCTTC,CASRTPGGSEPDYGYTF
TRBJ2-3,TRBV5-1,once,NA,TGCGCCAACCGGGGCGAGGACACAAATACGCAGTATTTT,CANRGEDTNTQYF
TRBJ2-1,TRBV4-2,NA,TRBD2,TGTGCCAGCAGCCGCCTAAGCGGGAGGTTGAATGAGCAGTTCTTC,CASSRLSGRLNEQFF
TRBJ2-2,TRBV30,NA,NA,TGTGCCTGGAGATCGAAGACCGGGGAGCTGTTTTTT,CAWRSKTGELFF
TRBJ1-4,TRBV6-1,once,NA,TGTGCCAGTACCAGCCGGGCCACAACTAATGAAAAACTGTTTTTT,CASTSRATTNEKLFF
TRBJ2-3,TRBV29-1,NA,NA,TGCAGCGTTGGCGAGGCAGGGCATTCCACCACAGATACGCAGTATTTT,CSVGEAGHSTTDTQYF
TRBJ2-4,TRBV2,NA,NA,TGTGCCAGTATAGGACGGTCCATTCAGTACTTC,CASIGRSIQYF
TRBJ1-1,TRBV4-1,NA,NA,TGCGCAAGCAGCCTCATTGGGACGACGGCTTTCTTT,CASSLIGTTAFF
TRBJ2-5,TRBV7-2,NA,NA,TGTGCCAGCAGCTCCCAGCGAGAGGGGAGGAAACAAGAGACCCAGTACTTC,CASSSQREGRKQETQYF
TRBJ2-1,TRBV11-1,NA,NA,TGTGCCAGCAGCTTGGACGGACAGTGCTACAATGAGCAGTTCTTC,CASSLDGQCYNEQFF
TRBJ2-7,TRBV6-5,NA,NA,TGTGCCAGCAGTTTGAGACCTCCCCTCGGCGAACAGTACTTC,CASSLRPPLGEQYF
TRBJ2-3,TRBV29-1,many,NA,TGCAGCGTCGCACTGACTAGCACAGATACGCAGTATTTT,CSVALTSTDTQYF
TRBJ2-1,TRBV5-4,NA,NA,TGTGCCAGTAGTCAGGGGGGGGATGAGCAGTTCTTC,CASSQGGDEQFF